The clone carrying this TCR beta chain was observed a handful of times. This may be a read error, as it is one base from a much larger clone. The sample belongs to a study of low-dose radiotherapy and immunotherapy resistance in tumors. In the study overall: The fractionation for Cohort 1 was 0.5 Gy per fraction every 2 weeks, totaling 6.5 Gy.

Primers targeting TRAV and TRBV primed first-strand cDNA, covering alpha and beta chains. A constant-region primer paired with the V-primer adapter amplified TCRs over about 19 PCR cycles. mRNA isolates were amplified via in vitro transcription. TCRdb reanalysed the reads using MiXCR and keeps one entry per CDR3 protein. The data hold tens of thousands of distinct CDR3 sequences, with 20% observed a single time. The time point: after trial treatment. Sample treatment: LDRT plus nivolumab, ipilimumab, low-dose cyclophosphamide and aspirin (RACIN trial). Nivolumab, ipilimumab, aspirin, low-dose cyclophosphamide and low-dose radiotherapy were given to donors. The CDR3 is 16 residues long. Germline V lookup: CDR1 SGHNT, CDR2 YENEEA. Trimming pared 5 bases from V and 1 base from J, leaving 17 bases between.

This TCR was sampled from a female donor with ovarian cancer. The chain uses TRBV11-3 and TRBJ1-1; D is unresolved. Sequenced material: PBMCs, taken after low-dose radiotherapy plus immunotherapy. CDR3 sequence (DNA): TGTGCCAGCAGCCCCAATAGAGCAGGATGGAACACTGAAGCTTTCTTT. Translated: CASSPNRAGWNTEAFF.